Following are 14 T cell receptor beta chains from one sample sequenced in a study of cytomegalovirus exposure and HLA in healthy donors (dated by TCRdb to the late 2010s). Receptor amplification or capture employed the immunoSEQ multiplex PCR assay. The multiplex PCR relied on a mix of 60 forward primers for TCR Vbeta segments and 13 reverse primers for TCR Jbeta segments. TCRdb limited this immuneACCESS table to in-frame rearrangements with V and J called. A share of clones is missing; checked studies link under half to unresolved V genes, and the rest is unexplained. This sample gives 150,000 to 200,000 clones in total; 60% to 85% of them show up just once. Together, the top ten hold 2.5% to 3.5% of the sample. Sequencing was carried out using PBMCs. All receptors come from a female donor in good health and CMV-seronegative.

The chain couples TRBV29-1 to TRBJ2-1; D might be TRBD2 (5 bases). This CDR3 region has 11 residues. CDR1 is SQVTM, CDR2 ANQGSEA, per germline. V gave up 4 bases and J gave up 5 bases, with 6 bases separating them. The CDR3 region is CSVGLHNEQFF. In nucleotides, the CDR3 is TGCAGCGTTGGACTACACAATGAGCAGTTCTTC.

The genes are TRBV7-9 and TRBJ1-1, with a possible D match to TRBD1 (6 bases). Looked up from germline, CDR1 is SEHNR and CDR2 is FQNEAQ (reference sequence). Trimming removed 2 bases from V and 0 bases from J, with 22 bases in between. CDR3 size: 19 residues. This CDR3 reads CASSLWRGAGTFMNTEAFF. CDR3 DNA sequence: TGTGCCAGCAGCTTATGGCGGGGGGCGGGGACTTTCATGAACACTGAAGCTTTCTTT.

This clone was counted only a few times. The V and J genes are TRBV11-2 and TRBJ1-1; D may be TRBD1 (5 bases). Trimming took off 2 bases at V and 0 bases at J, with 13 bases between the two ends. The V gene's germline CDR1 is SGHAT and CDR2 FQNNGV. The CDR3 is made up of 16 amino acids. In DNA, the CDR3 is TGTGCCAGCAGCTTACAGGGCTCCTTTATGAACACTGAAGCTTTCTTT. As protein: CASSLQGSFMNTEAFF.

The chain is built from TRBV2 and TRBJ1-2, with 7 positions matching TRBD1. The J segment lost 4 bases and the V segment lost 7 bases, leaving 12 bases of the junction unmatched. Germline loops: CDR1 SNHLY, CDR2 FYNNEI. There are 15 residues in the CDR3. The DNA of the CDR3 is TGTGCCAGCATCCCCCCGGGACAGAACATCTATGGCTACACCTTC. This sequence encodes CASIPPGQNIYGYTF.

The genes are TRBV5-1 and TRBJ2-5; 9 bases are a match to TRBD2. V lost 0 bases and J lost 3; bases outside the gene matches: 6. Germline V lookup: CDR1 SGHRS, CDR2 YFSETQ. This CDR3 comprises 16 residues. CDR3 residues: CASSLVPGLAKETQYF. CDR3 DNA sequence: TGCGCCAGCAGCTTGGTACCGGGACTAGCAAAAGAGACCCAGTACTTC. The full variable domain, with the rest looked up from reference TRBV5-1 and TRBJ2-5, is KAGVTQTPRYLIKTRGQQVTLSCSPISGHRSVSWYQQTPGQGLQFLFEYFSETQRNKGNFPGRFSGRQFSNSRSEMNVSTLELGDSALYLCASSLVPGLAKETQYFGPGTRLLVL.

The chain links TRBV2 to TRBJ2-1, with 7 bases identical to TRBD2. With V trimmed by 3 bases and J by 8 bases, 7 bases remained unmatched. Germline V lookup: CDR1 SNHLY, CDR2 FYNNEI. This CDR3 has 14 amino acids. Here the CDR3 DNA reads TGTGCCAGCAGTGACGGCAGGGCGGGGGATGAGCAGTTCTTC. Its protein is CASSDGRAGDEQFF.

The chain couples TRBV6-5 to TRBJ1-1; 10 nucleotides align to TRBD1. This CDR3 has 13 residues. V lost 5 bases and J lost 4; bases outside the gene matches: 1. Germline V gene lookup returns CDR1 MNHEY and CDR2 SVGAGI. The CDR3 DNA reads TGTGCCAGCAGTCGGGACAGGGGCACTGAAGCTTTCTTT. Its protein product is CASSRDRGTEAFF.

The chain couples TRBV10-1 to TRBJ2-7; TRBD1 matches 9 bases. The ends lost 0 bases at V and 4 bases at J; junction bases unmatched: 4. Germline V gene lookup returns CDR1 WNHNN and CDR2 SYGVQD (reference sequence). The CDR3 totals 15 residues. The CDR3 reads CASSESGQGLYEQYF. Written as DNA, the CDR3 is TGCGCCAGCAGTGAGTCCGGACAGGGGCTGTACGAGCAGTACTTC.

The chain joins TRBV5-1 to TRBJ2-2; D ambiguous. V gave up 1 base and J gave up 1 base, with 8 bases separating them. CDR3 length equals 15 residues. Germline lookup yields CDR1 SGHRS and CDR2 YFSETQ. The CDR3 DNA follows: TGCGCCAGCAGCTTGTCACTCCAGAACACCGGGGAGCTGTTTTTT. Encoded protein: CASSLSLQNTGELFF.

This clone was observed a handful of times. The chain uses TRBV7-8 and TRBJ1-6; perhaps TRBD1 as D (5 bases). Trimming removed 4 bases from V and 7 bases from J, with 11 bases in between. The CDR3 runs 14 residues. Germline CDR1 and CDR2: SGHVS and FQNEAQ. CDR3 sequence reads: CASSSTAYNSPLHF. CDR3 sequence (DNA): TGTGCCAGCAGCTCGACAGCATACAATTCACCCCTCCACTTT.

The chain recombines TRBV6-5 with TRBJ2-2; TRBD1 is a possible D gene (5 bases). V lost 6 bases, J lost 7 bases, and 15 bases lay in between. Germline CDR1 reads MNHEY; CDR2 reads SVGAGI. This CDR3 spans 14 amino acids. The CDR3, as DNA: TGTGCCAGCAGAGCAGACAGAAACGGCGGGGAGCTGTTTTTT. Its protein product is CASRADRNGGELFF.

This clone occurred once. The rearrangement links TRBV9 to TRBJ1-1, with TRBD1 matching 7 bases. The CDR3 contains 14 residues. J was trimmed by 0 bases and V by 4 bases; bases with no gene match: 3. CDR1 SGDLS and CDR2 YYNGEE come from the germline V gene. CDR3 protein: CASSLGQMNTEAFF. CDR3 nucleotide sequence: TGTGCCAGCAGCCTGGGACAGATGAACACTGAAGCTTTCTTT.

The V call is TRBV5-8, the J call TRBJ1-1, with TRBD1 as a possible D gene (5 bases). Trimming left V 4 bases short and J 6 bases short, with 10 bases between. Per germline, CDR1 SGHTS and CDR2 YDEGEE. The CDR3 is 12 amino acids. The CDR3 nucleotides are TGTGCCAGCAGCGCCTGGGGCGCTGAAGCTTTCTTT. Protein sequence: CASSAWGAEAFF.

J is TRBJ2-1 and V is TRBV9; the D gene is possibly TRBD2 (6 bases). Trimming took off 4 bases at V and 2 bases at J, with 16 bases between the two ends. Germline V lookup: CDR1 SGDLS, CDR2 YYNGEE. This CDR3 comprises 16 residues. CDR3 loop: CASSHLASAAYNEQFF. CDR3 coding DNA: TGTGCCAGCAGCCACCTAGCTAGCGCAGCCTACAATGAGCAGTTCTTC.